This TCR beta chain was identified during a study of PD-L1 blockade in urothelial cancer. Study-level information: There were a median of roughly 140,000 T cells in blood samples.

Method: immunoSEQ multiplex PCR; TCRdb's copy keeps in-frame clones and lacks some. This repertoire shows approximately 40,000 clones, 75% to 90% found once; its top ten account for roughly 24%. Regarding time point: peripheral blood 6 weeks after treatment start. Per patient, between 1 and 8 samples were collected at pretreatment and on-treatment time points. V lost 1 base and J 6 bases, leaving 10 bases between the germline ends. Germline V lookup: CDR1 LNHDA, CDR2 SQIVND (reference sequence). The CDR3 totals 14 residues. General observations from the study: When measured at 3 weeks, tumor-associated blood clones expanded more in durable-benefit patients.

About this clone itself: Its antigen is still unknown.

Source: PBMCs, taken around atezolizumab (anti-PD-L1) treatment. The TCR sequence derives from a man between 60 and 70 years old with urothelial cancer. The chain uses TRBV19 and TRBJ1-5, with a possible D match to TRBD1 (5 bases). CDR3 nucleotide sequence: TGTGCCAGTAGTATAGGGGGGGAAGGTCAGCCCCAGCATTTT. It translates to CASSIGGEGQPQHF.